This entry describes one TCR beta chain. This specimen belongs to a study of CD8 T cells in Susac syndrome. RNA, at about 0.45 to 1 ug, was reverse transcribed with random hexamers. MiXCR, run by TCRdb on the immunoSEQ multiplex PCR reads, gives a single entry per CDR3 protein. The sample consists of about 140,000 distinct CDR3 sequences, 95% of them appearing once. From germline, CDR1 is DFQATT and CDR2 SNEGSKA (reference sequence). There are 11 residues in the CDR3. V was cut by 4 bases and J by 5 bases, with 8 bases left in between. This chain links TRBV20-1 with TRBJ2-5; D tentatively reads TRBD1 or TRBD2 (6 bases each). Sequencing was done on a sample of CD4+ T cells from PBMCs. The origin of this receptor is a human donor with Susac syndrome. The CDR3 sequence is CSATGAETQYF. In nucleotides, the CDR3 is TGCAGTGCTACGGGGGCGGAGACCCAGTACTTC.